This TCR beta chain came from a study of T-cell memory formation after mild COVID-19. Trimming at V came to 5 bases and at J to 8 bases, leaving 12 bases not matched to a gene. The CDR3 runs 16 residues. CDR1 is MRHNA and CDR2 is SNTAGT in the germline V gene. Study-wide points: The second-wave clones peaking on day 37 were not confirmed as SARS-CoV-2-specific. That cross-reactive memory joined was suggested by some responding clones appearing in pre-infection memory.

Worth noting for this clonotype: Its antigen is undetermined.

TCR alpha and TCR beta cDNA libraries with sample barcodes and UMIs came from 5'RACE using constant-segment primers. Using its own MiXCR run on the 5' RACE reads, TCRdb lists one record per CDR3 protein. The sample records about 340,000 distinct CDR3 sequences, 20% to 25% being singletons. The material sequenced was PBMCs or a T cell subset sorted from them (not recorded which). The clonotype originates from a man younger than 35 who had mild COVID-19 (a few samples of this study predate the infection). Cell type and time point are not known. This rearrangement joins TRBV6-4 to TRBJ2-1; 10 positions agree with TRBD2. CDR3 loop: CASSPELLAGVYEQFF. The DNA for the CDR3 is TGTGCCAGCAGTCCGGAATTGCTAGCGGGGGTCTATGAGCAGTTCTTC.